These T cell receptor beta chains were read from a single sample in a study of blood T cells in healthy people across ages. TCRdb itself ran the 5' RACE reads through MiXCR, one entry per CDR3 protein. Of over 1,300,000 distinct CDR3 sequences listed, roughly 64% are singletons. Sequenced input: blood. Source of these receptors: a man aged 18 to 29 in good health. Both conserved end residues are part of each CDR3. A D gene is named only where the DNA matches it firmly. Not all rows give a size; the values are once, few, many and, for expanded clones, a class.

TRBJ1-5 TRBV5-1 TRBD1 - CASSWGDRGSNQPQHF TGCGCCAGCAGCTGGGGAGACAGGGGTTCCAATCAGCCCCAGCATTTT
TRBJ1-2 TRBV4-2 - - CASSQEGMLPANYGYTF TGTGCCAGCAGCCAAGAGGGCATGCTACCAGCTAACTATGGCTACACCTTC
TRBJ2-7 TRBV2 - - CASKARDGYEQYF TGTGCCAGCAAGGCGCGGGACGGCTACGAGCAGTACTTC
TRBJ2-2 TRBV29-1 TRBD1 once CSATGVNTGELFF TGCAGCGCGACAGGGGTGAACACCGGGGAGCTGTTTTTT
TRBJ1-4 TRBV29-1 TRBD1 - CSGGQGGPNEKLFF TGCAGCGGGGGACAGGGTGGGCCTAATGAAAAACTGTTTTTT
TRBJ2-1 TRBV27 - few CASSLSPKSNEQFF TGTGCCAGCAGTTTATCTCCAAAAAGCAATGAGCAGTTCTTC
TRBJ2-1 TRBV29-1 - - CSVVTGREQFF TGCAGCGTTGTAACGGGGCGCGAGCAGTTCTTC
TRBJ2-7 TRBV7-9 TRBD2 - CASSFGRAAGGSYEQYF TGTGCCAGCAGCTTCGGCAGGGCTGCGGGAGGATCCTACGAGCAGTACTTC
TRBJ2-2 TRBV11-2 - - CASSPLGVWTGELFF TGTGCCAGCAGCCCCTTGGGGGTTTGGACCGGGGAGCTGTTTTTT
TRBJ2-5 TRBV6-1 - - CASSRTSPPALQAAWQETQYF TGTGCCAGCAGTCGAACCAGTCCCCCGGCGCTACAAGCGGCATGGCAAGAGACCCAGTACTTC
TRBJ2-7 TRBV29-1 - - CSVVIGSYEQYF TGCAGCGTTGTGATAGGGAGCTACGAGCAGTACTTC
TRBJ1-1 TRBV9 - - CASSVAGRGGGTEAFF TGTGCCAGCAGCGTAGCTGGCAGGGGAGGTGGCACTGAAGCTTTCTTT
TRBJ2-3 TRBV7-9 TRBD2 - CASSLSLTSGRTDTQYF TGTGCCAGCAGCTTATCTTTGACTAGCGGGCGCACAGATACGCAGTATTTT
TRBJ1-2 TRBV27 TRBD1 - CASSLGPGQGILGYTF TGTGCCAGCAGTTTAGGCCCGGGACAGGGGATCTTAGGCTACACCTTC
TRBJ2-7 TRBV5-1 - - CASSLGSEYSSYEQYF TGCGCCAGCAGCTTGGGGAGCGAATATAGCTCCTACGAGCAGTACTTC
TRBJ2-1 TRBV27 TRBD1 - CASRWLLTGIDEQFF TGTGCCAGCAGATGGCTATTGACAGGGATCGATGAGCAGTTCTTC
TRBJ2-7 TRBV3-1 - - CASSPPFGRSSYEQYF TGTGCCAGCAGCCCCCCGTTTGGCAGAAGCTCCTACGAGCAGTACTTC
TRBJ2-1 TRBV29-1 TRBD1 few CSVEAGTDSYNEQFF TGCAGCGTTGAAGCAGGGACAGATTCCTACAATGAGCAGTTCTTC
TRBJ2-3 TRBV10-3 - - CATTESSGTTDTQYF TGTGCCACAACGGAGAGTAGCGGCACCACAGATACGCAGTATTTT
TRBJ1-6 TRBV10-3 - - CAIRPGRINSPLHF TGTGCCATCAGACCGGGACGGATTAATTCACCCCTCCACTTT
TRBJ2-7 TRBV12-3/TRBV12-4 - - CASTLAGAAQEQYF TGTGCCAGCACTTTAGCAGGGGCGGCCCAAGAGCAGTACTTC
TRBJ2-1 TRBV10-3 TRBD2 once CAISSGRNEQFF TGTGCCATCAGCAGCGGGAGGAATGAGCAGTTCTTC
TRBJ1-1 TRBV20-1 TRBD1 - CSLRIHTQTGDTEAFF TGCAGTCTACGCATCCATACTCAAACAGGGGACACTGAAGCTTTCTTT
TRBJ2-3 TRBV20-1 - - CSASGASDTQYF TGCAGTGCTAGTGGGGCTTCAGATACGCAGTATTTT
TRBJ2-1 TRBV15 - - CATSILAVWDEQFF TGTGCCACCAGCATATTGGCGGTGTGGGATGAGCAGTTCTTC
TRBJ2-7 TRBV29-1 TRBD1 - CSARGQAGEQYF TGCAGCGCCCGTGGACAGGCCGGCGAGCAGTACTTC
TRBJ2-3 TRBV9 - - CASSVWITDTQYF TGTGCCAGCAGCGTTTGGATCACAGATACGCAGTATTTT
TRBJ2-7 TRBV5-1 TRBD1 - CASSGTDVWEQYF TGCGCCAGCAGTGGGACAGACGTTTGGGAGCAGTACTTC
TRBJ2-3 TRBV29-1 - few CSVEGLFTADTQYF TGCAGCGTTGAGGGCTTATTCACCGCAGATACGCAGTATTTT
TRBJ1-1 TRBV29-1 - - CSVEEHMNTEAFF TGCAGCGTTGAAGAGCACATGAACACTGAAGCTTTCTTT
TRBJ1-5 TRBV2 - - CASSERIQPQHF TGTGCCAGCAGTGAAAGAATTCAGCCCCAGCATTTT
TRBJ2-3 TRBV10-3 - - CAANGGASTDTQYF TGTGCCGCCAATGGCGGGGCTAGCACAGATACGCAGTATTTT
TRBJ2-7 TRBV5-1 - once CASSLVGSKQYF TGCGCCAGCAGCTTGGTCGGGTCCAAGCAGTACTTC
TRBJ2-1 TRBV4-3 TRBD2 - CASSQDTTRLAGPPSSYNEQFF TGCGCCAGCAGCCAAGACACGACGAGACTAGCGGGGCCCCCCAGCTCCTACAATGAGCAGTTCTTC
TRBJ2-5 TRBV20-1 TRBD1 - CSARDADRGQETQYF TGCAGTGCTAGAGATGCGGACAGGGGGCAAGAGACCCAGTACTTC
TRBJ1-4 TRBV6-5 - - CASSYSRVDYFVQGVHKKLFF TGTGCCAGCAGTTACTCGAGGGTGGATTATTTTGTGCAGGGAGTCCATAAAAAACTGTTTTTT
TRBJ2-7 TRBV27 - few CASSLSPLRGINYEQYF TGTGCCAGCAGTTTATCGCCCCTCAGGGGTATTAACTACGAGCAGTACTTC
TRBJ2-1 TRBV11-2 TRBD2 - CASSLTAGGHNEQFF TGTGCCAGCAGCTTAACAGCGGGAGGGCACAATGAGCAGTTCTTC
TRBJ1-2 TRBV12-3/TRBV12-4 - - CASSLATVSRYTF TGTGCCAGCAGTTTAGCGACAGTGAGCCGCTACACCTTC
TRBJ2-7 TRBV12-3/TRBV12-4 - - CASSLAVEQYF TGTGCCAGCAGTTTAGCGGTCGAGCAGTACTTC
TRBJ2-1 TRBV19 - - CASSIGSRSYNEQFF TGTGCCAGTAGTATAGGGTCCCGCTCCTACAATGAGCAGTTCTTC
TRBJ2-5 TRBV7-9 - - CASSPPGRNQETQYF TGTGCCAGCAGCCCCCCGGGACGGAACCAAGAGACCCAGTACTTC
TRBJ1-2 TRBV7-9 - - CASSLANREGSGYTF TGTGCCAGCAGCTTAGCGAACAGGGAAGGAAGTGGCTACACCTTC